This passage covers 30 T cell receptor beta chains from one sample sequenced in a study of T cell responses to AZD1222 COVID-19 vaccine. Some clones are missing from TCRdb's copy, which holds only in-frame ones; the method was immunoSEQ multiplex PCR. The table has around 100,000 clones, 80% to 90% seen once. The sample consisted of peripheral blood, taken on day 0 of AZD1222 vaccination. These receptors all come from an adult in good health.

The V gene is TRBV11-2, the J gene TRBJ2-5; D gene unclear. Trimming stripped 5 bases from V and 2 bases from J, with 9 bases between. This CDR3 has 13 amino acids. Germline-derived CDR1 and CDR2 are SGHAT and FQNNGV. CDR3 nucleotides: TGTGCCAGCAGCCCGGGTCCTCAAGAGACCCAGTACTTC. As protein: CASSPGPQETQYF. Full variable domain (missing parts from reference TRBV11-2 and TRBJ2-5): EAGVAQSPRYKIIEKRQSVAFWCNPISGHATLYWYQQILGQGPKLLIQFQNNGVVDDSQLPKDRFSAERLKGVDSTLKIQPAKLEDSAVYLCASSPGPQETQYFGPGTRLLVL.

The CDR3 protein is CASSRDAGRMNTEAFF. The DNA of the CDR3 is TGTGCCAGCAGCCGCGACGCGGGCCGCATGAACACTGAAGCTTTCTTT. This chain connects TRBV11-2 to TRBJ1-1; D is ambiguous. The CDR3 length is 16 residues. Germline V gene lookup returns CDR1 SGHAT and CDR2 FQNNGV. The V and J ends lost 5 bases and 0 bases respectively, with 16 bases between them.

The J gene is TRBJ1-5, the V gene TRBV7-2; no reliable D call. Germline lookup yields CDR1 SGHTA and CDR2 FQGNSA. CDR3 length: 15 residues. The V gene lost 2 bases and the J gene lost 0 bases, with 8 bases spanning the gap. CDR3 bases: TGTGCCAGCAGCTTACAGGTCGCTAGCAATCAGCCCCAGCATTTT. Translation: CASSLQVASNQPQHF.

This chain links TRBV28 with TRBJ2-3; TRBD1 is a possible D gene (6 bases). V was trimmed by 2 bases and J by 5 bases, leaving 23 bases between them. Germline lookup yields CDR1 MDHEN and CDR2 SYDVKM. The CDR3 is made up of 18 amino acids. CDR3 nucleotides: TGTGCCAGCAGTTTACTCACTTCTCAGGGGTTGAATGGAGATACGCAGTATTTT. Its translation is CASSLLTSQGLNGDTQYF.

V usage is TRBV7-6 and J usage is TRBJ2-3; no clear D gene. Trimming cost V 3 bases and J 5 bases, with 12 bases left between them. Germline-derived CDR1 and CDR2 are SGHVS and FNYEAQ. The CDR3 runs to 14 residues. DNA for the CDR3: TGTGCCAGCAGCTTGGCGGATTCACGAGATACGCAGTATTTT. The encoded protein is CASSLADSRDTQYF. Drawing the rest from reference TRBV7-6 and TRBJ2-3, the complete variable domain is GAGVSQSPRYKVTKRGQDVALRCDPISGHVSLYWYRQALGQGPEFLTYFNYEAQQDKSGLPNDRFSAERPEGSISTLTIQRTEQRDSAMYRCASSLADSRDTQYFGPGTRLTVL.

This chain connects TRBV5-1 to TRBJ1-4; 8 bases are a match to TRBD1. This CDR3 has 16 residues. CDR1 is SGHRS and CDR2 is YFSETQ in the germline V gene. The junction had 1 base not matched to a gene; V was cut back by 0 bases and J by 0 bases. The CDR3 DNA follows: TGCGCCAGCAGCTTGGGACAGGGGTCAACTAATGAAAAACTGTTTTTT. Protein sequence: CASSLGQGSTNEKLFF.

V gene TRBV9 combines with J gene TRBJ2-3, with 9 bases lining up with TRBD2. Germline CDR1 is SGDLS and CDR2 is YYNGEE. The junction had 6 bases not matched to a gene; V was cut back by 0 bases and J by 4 bases. The CDR3 consists of 16 residues. The CDR3 loop reads CASSVAAGGGADTQYF. The CDR3 bases are TGTGCCAGCAGCGTAGCAGCGGGGGGAGGCGCAGATACGCAGTATTTT.

V usage is TRBV9 and J usage is TRBJ2-3; 7 nucleotides match TRBD2. Germline assignment: CDR1 SGDLS and CDR2 YYNGEE. Trimming took 0 bases from V and 0 from J; bases not matched to a gene: 4. The CDR3 loop spans 16 amino acids. The CDR3 reads CASSVGSGGSTDTQYF. The CDR3 nucleotides are TGTGCCAGCAGCGTAGGGTCGGGGGGTAGCACAGATACGCAGTATTTT.

The chain carries TRBV11-1 and TRBJ2-7; 7 bases are shared with TRBD1. This CDR3 is built from 14 residues. Germline V CDR1 and CDR2: SGHAT, FQDESV (reference sequence). V trimming: 1 base; J trimming: 3 bases; junction bases outside the gene matches: 3. The CDR3 nucleotides read TGTGCCAGCAGCTTAGGACAGGGTATCTACGAGCAGTACTTC. The encoded protein is CASSLGQGIYEQYF. Drawing the rest from reference TRBV11-1 and TRBJ2-7, the complete variable domain is EAEVAQSPRYKITEKSQAVAFWCDPISGHATLYWYRQILGQGPELLVQFQDESVVDDSQLPKDRFSAERLKGVDSTLKIQPAELGDSAMYLCASSLGQGIYEQYFGPGTRLTVT.

This clone was counted a few times. This chain connects TRBV5-6 to TRBJ2-2; D is undetermined. With 5 bases removed from V and 6 bases from J, the gap between germline ends came to 17 bases. From germline, CDR1 is SGHDT and CDR2 YYEEEE. CDR3 length: 15 amino acids. DNA for the CDR3: TGTGCCAGCAGACCCACGTTCGTGGGGTCCGGGGAGCTGTTTTTT. The encoded protein is CASRPTFVGSGELFF. The full variable domain, in which reference TRBV5-6 and TRBJ2-2 provide the parts outside the CDR3, is DAGVTQSPTHLIKTRGQQVTLRCSPKSGHDTVSWYQQALGQGPQFIFQYYEEEERQRGNFPDRFSGHQFPNYSSELNVNALLLGDSALYLCASRPTFVGSGELFFGEGSRLTVL.

The chain combines TRBV14 with TRBJ2-7, with D unresolved. The CDR3 sequence is 11 residues long. Between the trimmed V and J ends, which lost 4 bases and 3 bases, there was a span of 4 bases. CDR1 is SGHDN, CDR2 FVKESK, per germline. The CDR3 here is CASSRGYEQYF. The CDR3 DNA sequence: TGTGCCAGCAGCCGGGGCTACGAGCAGTACTTC. The full variable domain, in which reference TRBV14 and TRBJ2-7 provide the parts outside the CDR3, is EAGVTQFPSHSVIEKGQTVTLRCDPISGHDNLYWYRRVMGKEIKFLLHFVKESKQDESGMPNNRFLAERTGGTYSTLKVQPAELEDSGVYFCASSRGYEQYFGPGTRLTVT.

This sequence joins TRBV19 and TRBJ2-3; D may be TRBD1 or TRBD2 (5 bases each). The V gene lost 9 bases and the J gene lost 2 bases, with 12 bases spanning the gap. Germline values: CDR1 LNHDA, CDR2 SQIVND (reference sequence). The CDR3 runs 13 residues. DNA for the CDR3: TGTGCCAGCTCATCCGGGGCCACAGATACGCAGTATTTT. It specifies CASSSGATDTQYF.

V gene TRBV11-2 combines with J gene TRBJ1-2; TRBD1 matches at 9 bases. The CDR3 is made up of 17 amino acids. CDR1 SGHAT and CDR2 FQNNGV come from the germline V gene. The J segment lost 0 bases and the V segment lost 1 base, leaving 6 bases of the junction unmatched. As DNA, the CDR3 is TGTGCCAGCAGCTTAGTACAGGGGGCTGGAGCTAACTATGGCTACACCTTC. Translating gives CASSLVQGAGANYGYTF. The whole variable domain, remainder taken from reference TRBV11-2 and TRBJ1-2, is EAGVAQSPRYKIIEKRQSVAFWCNPISGHATLYWYQQILGQGPKLLIQFQNNGVVDDSQLPKDRFSAERLKGVDSTLKIQPAKLEDSAVYLCASSLVQGAGANYGYTFGSGTRLTVV.

CDR3 sequence reads: CASSEDRVTYNEQFF. In DNA, the CDR3 is TGTGCCAGCAGTGAGGACAGGGTCACCTACAATGAGCAGTTCTTC. This chain links TRBV4-2 with TRBJ2-1, with 8 bases matching TRBD1. Germline lookup yields CDR1 LGHNA and CDR2 YNFKEQ. V trimming: 6 bases; J trimming: 2 bases; junction bases outside the gene matches: 6. This CDR3 region has 15 residues.

The chain has TRBV7-9 and TRBJ1-2; no firm D call. V was cut by 5 bases and J by 2 bases, with 9 bases left in between. CDR1 SEHNR and CDR2 FQNEAQ come from the germline V gene (reference sequence). The CDR3 is 13 residues long. In DNA, the CDR3 is TGTGCCAGCAGCCCCGAAACAAACTATGGCTACACCTTC. Its translation is CASSPETNYGYTF.

The rearrangement links TRBV28 to TRBJ2-1, with a tentative D call TRBD2 (6 bases). V gave up 5 bases and J gave up 0 bases, with 14 bases separating them. The germline CDR1 and CDR2 sequences are MDHEN and SYDVKM. The CDR3 length is 16 residues. The CDR3 spells CASSPAAGNSYNEQFF. CDR3 in DNA: TGTGCCAGCAGTCCCGCGGCGGGGAACTCCTACAATGAGCAGTTCTTC.

This chain links TRBV25-1 with TRBJ1-1; TRBD1 matches 8 bases. This CDR3 has 15 amino acids. V was clipped by 8 bases and J by 1 base; unmatched bases: 9. Germline CDR1 reads MGHDK; CDR2 reads SYGVNS. Here the CDR3 DNA reads TGTGCCAGCGGGAGCAGGGGGCGGGCGAACACTGAAGCTTTCTTT. Translation gives CASGSRGRANTEAFF.

The table lists this clone with a count of one. The CDR3 nucleotides are TGTGCCAGCTCACAGGCTTCAACAGGGGGAAGGTCCTACGAGCAGTACTTC. Its protein product is CASSQASTGGRSYEQYF. V gene TRBV18 combines with J gene TRBJ2-7; the match to TRBD1 covers 8 bases. The germline gives CDR1 KGHSH, CDR2 LQKENI. This CDR3 is 17 amino acids long. After removal of 4 bases from V and 1 base from J, the junction contained 12 bases not matched to a gene.

The chain employs TRBV6-5 and TRBJ1-2; D possibly corresponds to TRBD1 (5 bases). CDR3 length: 15 amino acids. Trimming took off 0 bases at V and 5 bases at J, with 13 bases between the two ends. The germline V gene encodes CDR1 MNHEY and CDR2 SVGAGI. DNA for the CDR3: TGTGCCAGCAGTTACTCGCCGACAGCTGATTATGGCTACACCTTC. Protein sequence: CASSYSPTADYGYTF.

V is TRBV7-2 and J is TRBJ2-3; 11 nucleotides line up with TRBD2. The CDR3 loop spans 15 amino acids. Germline CDR1 reads SGHTA; CDR2 reads FQGNSA. V shed 5 bases, J shed 5 bases, and the junction held 6 bases outside the gene matches. CDR3 sequence (DNA): TGTGCCAGCAGCCCTCCCCTAGCGGGGGGAGATACGCAGTATTTT. This codes for CASSPPLAGGDTQYF.

This clone was observed a single time. This chain connects TRBV28 to TRBJ2-7; TRBD2 matches 12 bases. The V segment lost 2 bases and the J segment 6 bases; nucleotides outside the gene matches: 8. The length of the CDR3 is 16 residues. Germline lookup yields CDR1 MDHEN and CDR2 SYDVKM. The CDR3 sequence: CASSLPQTSGSPEQYF. CDR3 DNA sequence: TGTGCCAGCAGTTTACCCCAGACTAGCGGGAGCCCCGAGCAGTACTTC.

The chain has TRBV15 and TRBJ2-7; the D gene could be TRBD1 or TRBD2 (5 bases each). In germline, CDR1 is LNHNV, CDR2 YYDKDF (reference sequence). The CDR3 is made up of 16 amino acids. Trimming cost V 0 bases and J 3 bases, with 15 bases left between them. The CDR3 region is CATSRDRGRTDYEQYF. The DNA of the CDR3 is TGTGCCACCAGCAGAGATCGGGGCAGGACGGACTACGAGCAGTACTTC. Full variable domain (rest looked up from reference TRBV15 and TRBJ2-7): DAMVIQNPRYQVTQFGKPVTLSCSQTLNHNVMYWYQQKSSQAPKLLFHYYDKDFNNEADTPDNFQSRRPNTSFCFLDIRSPGLGDTAMYLCATSRDRGRTDYEQYFGPGTRLTVT.

The chain uses TRBV2 and TRBJ2-2, with D unresolved. CDR3 length equals 15 residues. Germline V gives CDR1 SNHLY, CDR2 FYNNEI. Trimming cost V 2 bases and J 1 base, with 8 bases left between them. This CDR3 is CASSEMALNTGELFF. The CDR3 DNA sequence: TGTGCCAGCAGTGAAATGGCTCTGAACACCGGGGAGCTGTTTTTT.

This rearrangement joins TRBV18 to TRBJ2-1; D call uncertain. V was pared by 3 bases and J by 5 bases, with 8 bases between. The CDR3 extends over 13 amino acids. Germline CDR1 and CDR2: KGHSH and LQKENI. Here the CDR3 reads CASSPYLDNEQFF. The CDR3 DNA sequence: TGTGCCAGCTCACCGTACTTAGACAATGAGCAGTTCTTC.

The rearrangement joins TRBV4-2 to TRBJ2-5; 8 positions match TRBD2. V lost 1 base and J lost 2; bases outside the gene matches: 3. The CDR3 sequence is 15 residues long. The V gene's germline CDR1 is LGHNA and CDR2 YNFKEQ. The CDR3 DNA reads TGTGCCAGCAGCCAAGGATCGGGGGGGCAAGAGACCCAGTACTTC. Protein sequence: CASSQGSGGQETQYF.

The V call is TRBV18, the J call TRBJ2-5; TRBD2 aligns across 11 bases. Trimming at V came to 0 bases and at J to 3 bases, leaving 0 bases not matched to a gene. The CDR3 runs to 15 residues. Per germline, CDR1 KGHSH and CDR2 LQKENI. CDR3 bases: TGTGCCAGCTCACCACCGACTAGCGGGAAAGAGACCCAGTACTTC. Translation gives CASSPPTSGKETQYF.

As for this clone: This specimen includes other DNA sequences encoding the same CDR3. J is TRBJ2-2 and V is TRBV27; 7 bases align to TRBD1. Germline CDR1 and CDR2: MNHEY and SMNVEV (reference sequence). The trim removed 1 base at V and 4 bases at J, leaving 0 bases unmatched. The CDR3 runs to 14 residues. CDR3 nucleotide sequence: TGTGCCAGCAGTTTATACAGGGGCACCGGGGAGCTGTTTTTT. This translates into CASSLYRGTGELFF.

The chain recombines TRBV5-6 with TRBJ2-3; TRBD2 matches 9 bases. The CDR3 length is 14 residues. The trim removed 1 base at V and 6 bases at J, leaving 3 bases unmatched. The germline V gene encodes CDR1 SGHDT and CDR2 YYEEEE. The CDR3 reads CASSLTSGSDTQYF. Written as DNA, the CDR3 is TGTGCCAGCAGCTTGACTAGCGGGTCTGATACGCAGTATTTT.

The chain carries TRBV25-1 and TRBJ1-4; D gene unclear. Trimming left V 1 base short and J 5 bases short, with 14 bases between. The length of the CDR3 is 16 residues. Germline CDR1 and CDR2: MGHDK and SYGVNS. The CDR3 DNA reads TGTGCCAGCAGTGAATTAGAGGGTTCCGGGAATGAAAAACTGTTTTTT. Translated: CASSELEGSGNEKLFF.

The chain combines TRBV10-1 with TRBJ2-3, with D tentatively TRBD2 (6 bases). The length of the CDR3 is 15 residues. Trimming pared 5 bases from V and 0 bases from J, leaving 12 bases between. Germline CDR1 and CDR2: WNHNN and SYGVQD (reference sequence). The CDR3 DNA sequence: TGCGCCAGCAGTTTGGGACTCCTTAGCACAGATACGCAGTATTTT. Protein product: CASSLGLLSTDTQYF.